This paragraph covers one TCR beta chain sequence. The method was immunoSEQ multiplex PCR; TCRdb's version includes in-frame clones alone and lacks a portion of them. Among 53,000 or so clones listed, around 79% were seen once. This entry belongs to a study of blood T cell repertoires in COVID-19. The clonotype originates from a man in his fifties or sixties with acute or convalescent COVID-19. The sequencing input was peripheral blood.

CDR3 nucleotides: TGTGCCAGCAGGACTAGCGGGAGGGCGGAGACCCAGTACTTC. This sequence encodes CASRTSGRAETQYF. The chain uses TRBV7-9 and TRBJ2-5; 14 nucleotides agree with TRBD2. The V segment lost 6 bases and the J segment 5 bases; nucleotides outside the gene matches: 2. This CDR3 contains 14 residues. The germline CDR1 and CDR2 sequences are SEHNR and FQNEAQ (reference sequence).